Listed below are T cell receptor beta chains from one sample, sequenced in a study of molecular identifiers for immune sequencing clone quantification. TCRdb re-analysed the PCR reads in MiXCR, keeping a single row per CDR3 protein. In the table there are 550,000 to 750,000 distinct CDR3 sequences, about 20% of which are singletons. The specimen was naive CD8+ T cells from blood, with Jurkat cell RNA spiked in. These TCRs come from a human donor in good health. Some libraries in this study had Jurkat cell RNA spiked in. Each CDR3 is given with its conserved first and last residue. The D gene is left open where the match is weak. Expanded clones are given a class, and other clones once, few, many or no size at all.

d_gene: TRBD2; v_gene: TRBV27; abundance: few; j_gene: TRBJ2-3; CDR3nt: TGTGCCAGCAGTCACGGTAGCGGGAGGGCTAGAGGCACAGATACGCAGTATTTT; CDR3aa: CASSHGSGRARGTDTQYF
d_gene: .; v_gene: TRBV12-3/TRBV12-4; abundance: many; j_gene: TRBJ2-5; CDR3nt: TGTGCCAGCAGTTTAGGGACAGTCGACCACAGGGCCCAGTACTTC; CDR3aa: CASSLGTVDHRAQYF
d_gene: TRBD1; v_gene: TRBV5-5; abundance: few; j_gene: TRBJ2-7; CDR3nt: TGTGCCAGCAGCTGGGGGGACAGGGGAGTTTACGAGCAGTACTTC; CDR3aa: CASSWGDRGVYEQYF
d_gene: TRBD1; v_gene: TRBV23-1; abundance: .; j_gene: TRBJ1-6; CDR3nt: TGCGCCAGCAGTCAATCGCGGACAGGTCTATATAATTCACCCCTCCACTTT; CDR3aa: CASSQSRTGLYNSPLHF
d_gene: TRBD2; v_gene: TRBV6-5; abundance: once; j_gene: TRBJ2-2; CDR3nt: TGTGCCAGCAGTTACACCGGACTAGCGGGGGAGAGAAACACCGGGGAGCTGTTTTTT; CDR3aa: CASSYTGLAGERNTGELFF
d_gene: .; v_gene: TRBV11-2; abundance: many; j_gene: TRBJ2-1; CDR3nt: TGTGCCAGCAGCTCTGGGGGAGGGGGGACCCTCAGCTCCTACAATGAGCAGTTCTTC; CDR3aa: CASSSGGGGTLSSYNEQFF
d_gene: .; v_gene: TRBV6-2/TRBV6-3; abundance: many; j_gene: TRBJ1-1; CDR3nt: TGTGCCAGCAGTTACGGGGCAGTCACTGAAGCTTTCTTT; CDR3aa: CASSYGAVTEAFF
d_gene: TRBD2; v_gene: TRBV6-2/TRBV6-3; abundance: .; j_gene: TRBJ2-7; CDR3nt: TGTGCCAGCAGCCCAAGCGGGAGCCACTACGGGCAGTACTTC; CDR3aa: CASSPSGSHYGQYF
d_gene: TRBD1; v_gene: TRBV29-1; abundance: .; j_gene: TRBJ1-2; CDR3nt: TGCAGAACCGGACAGGGTGAGGATGGCTACACCTTC; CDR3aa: CRTGQGEDGYTF
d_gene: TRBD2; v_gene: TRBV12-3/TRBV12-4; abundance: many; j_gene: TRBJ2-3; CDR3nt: TGTGCCAGCAGTTGGGCGGGGGAGACAGATACGCAGTATTTT; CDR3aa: CASSWAGETDTQYF
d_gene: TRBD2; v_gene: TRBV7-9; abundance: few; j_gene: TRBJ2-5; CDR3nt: TGTGCCAGCACCTCGAACACCGGGGAGGGGGAGACCCAGTACTTC; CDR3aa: CASTSNTGEGETQYF
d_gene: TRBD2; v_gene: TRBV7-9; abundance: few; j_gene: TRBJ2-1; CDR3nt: TGTGCCAGCAGCTTACCCTTTAGCGGGAGGCTATACAATGAGCAGTTCTTC; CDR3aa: CASSLPFSGRLYNEQFF
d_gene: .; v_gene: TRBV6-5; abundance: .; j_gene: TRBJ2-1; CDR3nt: TGTGCCAGCAGGGCGGGGTATGAGCAGTTCTTC; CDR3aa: CASRAGYEQFF
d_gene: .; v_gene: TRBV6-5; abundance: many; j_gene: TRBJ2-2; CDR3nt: TGTGCCAGCAGTTACACGAGGGGGATGGCGCCCCGCACCGGGGAGCTGTTTTTT; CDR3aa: CASSYTRGMAPRTGELFF
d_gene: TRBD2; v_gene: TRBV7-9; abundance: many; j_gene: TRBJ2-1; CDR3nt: TGTGCCAGCAGCCTGACTAGCGGGAACTCTGAGCAGTTCTTC; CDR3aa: CASSLTSGNSEQFF
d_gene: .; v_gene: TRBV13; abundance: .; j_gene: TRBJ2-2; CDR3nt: TGTGCCACACCAAAAAGGGGGGACGCCGGGGAGCTGTTTTTT; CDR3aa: CATPKRGDAGELFF
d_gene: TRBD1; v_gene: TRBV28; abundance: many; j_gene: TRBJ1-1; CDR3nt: TGTGCCAGCAAGAACAGGGGGCTGGGCACTGAAGCTTTCTTT; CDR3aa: CASKNRGLGTEAFF
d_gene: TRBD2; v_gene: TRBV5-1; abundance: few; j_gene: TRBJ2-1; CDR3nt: TGCGCCAGCAGCTTGGCCCTAGCGGGAGGCCTAATCTCCTACAATGAGCAGTTCTTC; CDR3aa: CASSLALAGGLISYNEQFF
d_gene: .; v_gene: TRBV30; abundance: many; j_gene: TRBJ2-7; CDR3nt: TGTGCCTGGAGTTCAGTAGGGCCTCCAAAGGAGCAGTACTTC; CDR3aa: CAWSSVGPPKEQYF
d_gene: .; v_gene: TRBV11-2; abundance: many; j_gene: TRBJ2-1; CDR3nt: TGTGCCAGCAGCTCACCGGGCCTAGAGCAGTTCTTC; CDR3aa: CASSSPGLEQFF
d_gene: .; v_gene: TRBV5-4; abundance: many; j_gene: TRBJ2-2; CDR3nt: TGTGCCAGCAGCTGGGGCCGAGAAAACACCGGGGAGCTGTTTTTT; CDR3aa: CASSWGRENTGELFF
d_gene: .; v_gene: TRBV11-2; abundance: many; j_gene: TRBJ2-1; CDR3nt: TGTGCCAGCAGCTTTGAGCCGGGCTATGAGCAGTTCTTC; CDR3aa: CASSFEPGYEQFF
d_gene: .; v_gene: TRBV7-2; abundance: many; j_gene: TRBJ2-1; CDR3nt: TGTGCCAGCAGCTTAGGCGGTCTACCCTACAATGAGCAGTTCTTC; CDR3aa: CASSLGGLPYNEQFF
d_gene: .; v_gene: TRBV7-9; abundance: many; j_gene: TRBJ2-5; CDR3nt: TGTGCCAGCAGCTTTACTACGGAAGAGACCCAGTACTTC; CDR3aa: CASSFTTEETQYF
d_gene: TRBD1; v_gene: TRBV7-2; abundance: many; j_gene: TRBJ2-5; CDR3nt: TGTGCCAGCAGCTTAGCGTTTGGACAGGGGGCTGGGTACGAGACCCAGTACTTC; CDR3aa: CASSLAFGQGAGYETQYF
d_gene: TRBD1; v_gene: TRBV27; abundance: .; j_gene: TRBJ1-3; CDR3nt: TGTGCCAGCAGTTTGACAGGGTCTACTGGAAACACCATATATTTT; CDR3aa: CASSLTGSTGNTIYF
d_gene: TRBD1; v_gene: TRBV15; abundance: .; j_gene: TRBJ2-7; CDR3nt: TGTGCCACCAGCAGAGATGGGACAGGGGTCTACGAGCAGTACTTC; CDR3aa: CATSRDGTGVYEQYF
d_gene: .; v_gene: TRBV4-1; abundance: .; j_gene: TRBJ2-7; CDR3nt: TGCGCCAGCAGCCAAGATAGGGGTCTTGTTGTCTACGAGCAGTACTTC; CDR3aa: CASSQDRGLVVYEQYF
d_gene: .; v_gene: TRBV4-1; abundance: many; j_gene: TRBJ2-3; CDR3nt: TGCGCCAGCAGCCCTCTGGGCTACACAGATACGCAGTATTTT; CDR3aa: CASSPLGYTDTQYF
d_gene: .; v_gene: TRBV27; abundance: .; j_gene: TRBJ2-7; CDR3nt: TGTGCCAGCAGCCCTGGGGGTAGCGAGCAGTACTTC; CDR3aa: CASSPGGSEQYF
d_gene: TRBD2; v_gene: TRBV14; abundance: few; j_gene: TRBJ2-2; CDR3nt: TGTGCCAGCAGCCAAGAGTCGGGACTAGCGGCCGGGGAGCTGTTTTTT; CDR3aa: CASSQESGLAAGELFF
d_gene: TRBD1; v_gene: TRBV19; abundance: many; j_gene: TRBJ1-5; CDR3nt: TGTGCCAGTACCCTACAGGGGGCAGGTCAGCCCCAGCATTTT; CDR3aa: CASTLQGAGQPQHF
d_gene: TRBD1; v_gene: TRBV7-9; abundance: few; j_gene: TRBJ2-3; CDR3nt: TGTGCCAGCAGCCCATCCAGGGACAGGGTTCCAGATACGCAGTATTTT; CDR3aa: CASSPSRDRVPDTQYF
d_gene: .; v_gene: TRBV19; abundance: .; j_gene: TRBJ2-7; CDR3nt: TGTGCCAGTAGTACACAGGATCACTACGAGCAGTACTTC; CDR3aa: CASSTQDHYEQYF
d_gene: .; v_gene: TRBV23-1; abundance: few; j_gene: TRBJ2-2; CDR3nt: TGCGCCAGCAGTCAATCGATTACCCGGAGGGACAACACCGGGGAGCTGTTTTTT; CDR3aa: CASSQSITRRDNTGELFF